Sequencing of this T cell receptor beta chain was carried out in a study of early T cells in non-severe SARS-CoV-2 infection. For the study at large: Unpaired chains resulted from sequencing bulk RNA of unsorted whole blood.

The germline V gene has CDR1 SQVTM and CDR2 ANQGSEA. The CDR3 has 13 amino acids. Overall study results and limits: Missing private and CD4 specificities, VDJdb matching favored anti-spike CD8 responses.

As part of library construction, unique molecular identifiers were attached to individual cDNA molecules. One entry per CDR3 protein results from TCRdb running MiXCR on the 5' RACE reads. The sample holds over 55,000 distinct CDR3 sequences; roughly 13% are singletons and the top ten take about 3.1%. As to this clonotype: The antigen is undetermined. A clone one base away is much larger, so this may be a read error.

V is TRBV29-1 and J is TRBJ2-2; D gene unclear. The TCR comes from an adult who was a healthcare worker with PCR-confirmed SARS-CoV-2 infection or an uninfected control (not recorded which). The sequenced sample was whole blood. CDR3 residues: CSVLGKNTWELFF. CDR3 sequence (DNA): TGCAGCGTTTTAGGGAAGAACACCTGGGAGCTGTTTTTT.